This section outlines one T cell receptor (beta chain) sequence together with its context. Its specificity is unknown. This PCR relied on a set of 60 Vbeta primers and 13 Jbeta primers. The repertoire was sequenced with immunoSEQ multiplex PCR; TCRdb's copy has only in-frame clones and lacks some. The sample shows under 150,000 clones, approximately 61% of them seen only once. This CDR3 is 13 amino acids long. J was trimmed by 6 bases and V by 3 bases; bases with no gene match: 4. Germline V gene sequence: CDR1 KGHSH, CDR2 LQKENI. This sample is drawn from a study of cytomegalovirus exposure and HLA in healthy donors. Study-wide points: Later analysis showed most CMV-associated TCR beta chains appearing HLA-restricted. The number of N-insertions in an Asian-associated ancestry cluster was reportedly below the roughly 620-donor mean in a later analysis. CMV antigen specificity was confirmed in vitro for a few CMV-associated chains. The listing of roughly 160 TCR beta chains classed them as cytomegalovirus-associated.

The sample comprised PBMCs. The TCR sequence derives from a woman between 40 and 50 years old in good health and CMV-seronegative. This chain connects TRBV18 to TRBJ1-2; TRBD1 aligns across 7 bases. The CDR3 sequence is CASSPGTEDGYTF. The CDR3 nucleotides read TGTGCCAGCTCACCCGGGACAGAAGATGGCTACACCTTC.